This TCR beta chain is from a study of T cell repertoires in cytomegalovirus infection. Study-wide findings and caveats: HLA-C-restricted CMV-specific TCR beta clonotypes prevailed in the ex vivo response.

The germline V gene has CDR1 SGHTA and CDR2 FQGNSA. The CDR3 runs to 16 residues. J was trimmed by 5 bases and V by 1 base; bases with no gene match: 7. Each CDR3 protein gets one entry after TCRdb re-called the reads with MiXCR. In the table there are about 250,000 distinct CDR3 sequences, roughly 6.5% of which are singletons. This clonotype showed up many times. The antigen remains undetermined. The source of this sequence is a human donor in good health (CMV status not recorded). Some clones in this sample may be carry-over from other donors' samples. Material: PBMCs. The rearrangement joins TRBV7-2 to TRBJ2-3; TRBD1 agrees at 9 bases. In DNA, the CDR3 is TGTGCCAGCAGCTTAGTCAGGACAGGGGCTAGAGATACGCAGTATTTT. Translated: CASSLVRTGARDTQYF.